The 20 T cell receptor beta chains in this list originate from one sample, sequenced in a study of T cells in Graves' hyperthyroidism and ophthalmopathy. RNA transcripts provided the source from which TCR beta CDR3 regions were amplified. First-round RT-PCR targeting the TCR CDR3 was performed with the HTBI primer set. One entry per CDR3 protein, called by TCRdb with MiXCR from the multiplex PCR reads. This sample has fewer than 550,000 distinct CDR3 sequences, with 15% to 19% found just once. The sequenced sample consisted of blood. The receptors were sampled from a young woman with Graves' hyperthyroidism.

The V call is TRBV29-1, the J call TRBJ2-3; 11 bases agree with TRBD2. CDR1 SQVTM and CDR2 ANQGSEA come from the germline V gene. With 4 bases clipped from V and 6 bases from J, the junction kept 12 bases outside the gene matches. The CDR3 is 16 amino acids. DNA of the CDR3: TGCAGCGTTGGGCCCCCTAGCGGGGGGCTCAGGGATACGCAGTATTTT. Protein product: CSVGPPSGGLRDTQYF.

V and J are TRBV9 and TRBJ2-1, with D perhaps assigned TRBD1 or TRBD2 (5 bases each). Germline assignment: CDR1 SGDLS and CDR2 YYNGEE. V lost 4 bases to trimming and J lost 5 bases, with 16 bases between them. The CDR3 has 15 amino acids. The CDR3 sequence is CASSYVRGMNNEQFF. CDR3 nucleotides: TGTGCCAGCAGCTACGTGAGGGGAATGAACAATGAGCAGTTCTTC.

This clonotype turned up a few times. The chain is built from TRBV7-3 and TRBJ2-2, with a possible D match to TRBD2 (6 bases). From germline, CDR1 is SGHTA and CDR2 FQGTGA. The ends were cut back, 10 bases at V and 4 bases at J, with 16 bases in the middle. The CDR3 is 14 amino acids. The CDR3 spells CATAVGGGTGELFF. Written as DNA, the CDR3 is TGTGCCACCGCGGTTGGGGGAGGCACCGGGGAGCTGTTTTTT.

This clonotype was counted many times. The chain joins TRBV20-1 to TRBJ2-5; D not certain. Between the trimmed V and J ends, which lost 2 bases and 4 bases, there was a span of 8 bases. CDR3 length: 12 amino acids. Per germline, CDR1 DFQATT and CDR2 SNEGSKA (reference sequence). The CDR3 DNA is TGCAGTGCTAGAACGGTGGGAGAGACCCAGTACTTC. It translates to CSARTVGETQYF.

This clonotype was found many times. V usage is TRBV11-2 and J usage is TRBJ2-1; D not certain. CDR3 length: 15 residues. V lost 0 bases, J lost 8 bases, and 14 bases lay in between. Germline V lookup: CDR1 SGHAT, CDR2 FQNNGV. The CDR3 DNA reads as TGTGCCAGCAGCTTAGATTCGGCCAGGACGGATGAGCAGTTCTTC. Residues: CASSLDSARTDEQFF.

This clonotype was picked up a small number of times. The genes are TRBV12-3 or TRBV12-4 and TRBJ1-3; TRBD1 agrees at 9 bases. The CDR3 totals 14 residues. J gave up 7 bases and V 5 bases, and 6 bases lay outside the gene matches. The CDR3 coding sequence is TGTGCCAGCAGTCCAGGACAGGGGAGGAACACCATATATTTT. Translating it yields CASSPGQGRNTIYF.

A few counts support this clonotype. The V and J genes are TRBV6-2 or TRBV6-3 and TRBJ2-7, with D tentatively TRBD1 (6 bases). The V gene's germline CDR1 is MNHEY and CDR2 SVGEGT. The CDR3 runs to 13 residues. The V end was cut by 7 bases, the J end by 1 base, with 11 bases between. The CDR3 loop is CASTSGQSYEQYF. CDR3 coding DNA: TGTGCCAGCACTTCTGGACAGTCCTACGAGCAGTACTTC.

The chain is built from TRBV6-1 and TRBJ2-7; no definite D call. The germline V and J ends were trimmed by 5 bases and 4 bases, with 12 bases remaining between them. In germline, CDR1 is MNHNS, CDR2 SASEGT. The length of the CDR3 is 13 residues. CDR3 protein: CASSQWMGYEQYF. The CDR3 bases are TGTGCCAGCAGTCAGTGGATGGGATACGAGCAGTACTTC.

This clonotype was seen repeatedly, ten times or more. The rearrangement links TRBV4-1 to TRBJ2-7, with D perhaps being TRBD1 or TRBD2 (5 bases each). The germline V gene encodes CDR1 MGHRA and CDR2 YSYEKL. Trimming removed 4 bases from V and 3 bases from J, with 16 bases in between. The CDR3 runs to 15 residues. Written as DNA, the CDR3 is TGCGCCAGCAGCCCTCGGGGCCAGCAAAACTACGAGCAGTACTTC. Translation: CASSPRGQQNYEQYF.

This clonotype was observed at least ten times. The chain uses TRBV6-1 and TRBJ2-1; D unresolved. Germline V CDR1 and CDR2: MNHNS, SASEGT. The germline V and J ends were trimmed by 6 bases and 0 bases, with 6 bases remaining between them. CDR3 length: 13 amino acids. CDR3 coding DNA: TGTGCCAGCAGGGAACTCTCCTACAATGAGCAGTTCTTC. As protein: CASRELSYNEQFF.

This clonotype showed up many times. The J gene is TRBJ2-5, the V gene TRBV7-2; D is possibly TRBD1 or TRBD2 (5 bases each). The germline V and J ends were trimmed by 10 bases and 7 bases, with 16 bases remaining between them. There are 12 residues in the CDR3. Per germline, CDR1 SGHTA and CDR2 FQGNSA. The CDR3 region has the DNA TGTGCCAACTCGGGGCTGGTGGGGACCCAGTACTTC. Its translation: CANSGLVGTQYF.

V gene TRBV28 combines with J gene TRBJ2-2, with D possibly being TRBD1 or TRBD2 (5 bases each). CDR1 is MDHEN, CDR2 SYDVKM, per germline. V dropped 6 bases and J dropped 2 bases, with 16 bases sitting between them. CDR3 length: 16 residues. The CDR3 DNA follows: TGTGCCAGCAGGTCCCGGGGACCCTCCAACACCGGGGAGCTGTTTTTT. Translating gives CASRSRGPSNTGELFF.

The chain has TRBV20-1 and TRBJ1-1; possibly TRBD1 for D (6 bases). This CDR3 has 15 amino acids. The V gene's germline CDR1 is DFQATT and CDR2 SNEGSKA (reference sequence). Trimming removed 4 bases from V and 5 bases from J, with 20 bases in between. Here the CDR3 DNA reads TGCAGTGCTATAAGGGCAGGGGAGCAGGGTACTGAAGCTTTCTTT. Amino acids: CSAIRAGEQGTEAFF.

On this clonotype itself: This may come from a read error, since a much larger clone is one base off. The chain uses TRBV12-3 or TRBV12-4 and TRBJ2-1; 9 bases line up with TRBD1. CDR3 size: 15 residues. In DNA, the CDR3 is TGTGCCTGCAGGGGGACAGGGTTCCCCTACAATGAGCAGTTCTTC. Encoded protein: CACRGTGFPYNEQFF.

This clonotype appeared a few times. It is likely a read error, because the conserved phenylalanine at the end of the CDR3 is missing. Written as DNA, the CDR3 is TGTGCCAGCAGCTTAGGGGGGGGAGAACGGTACGAGCAGTACCTC. Residues: CASSLGGGERYEQYL. The gene calls are TRBV7-2 and TRBJ2-7, with 7 bases aligning to TRBD2. The CDR3 length is 15 residues. The V and J ends lost 1 base and 4 bases, in that order; junction bases with no gene match: 7. CDR1 is SGHTA and CDR2 is FQGNSA in the germline V gene.

This clonotype occurred many times. V is TRBV20-1 and J is TRBJ1-2; tentative D call: TRBD1 (5 bases). CDR1 is DFQATT and CDR2 is SNEGSKA in the germline V gene (reference sequence). This CDR3 is built from 15 residues. V lost 6 bases and J 4 bases, leaving 21 bases between the germline ends. The CDR3 DNA is TGCAGTGCGTTCCGGGACCCGGGAAGGGGCTATGGCTACACCTTC. Translated: CSAFRDPGRGYGYTF.

There are many counts of this clonotype. V usage is TRBV20-1 and J usage is TRBJ1-2; D perhaps matches TRBD1 (5 bases). Germline CDR1 and CDR2: DFQATT and SNEGSKA (reference sequence). The CDR3 is 12 amino acids. Trimming left V 0 bases short and J 8 bases short, with 10 bases between. The CDR3 DNA is TGCAGTGCTAGAGATATGGGGGGAGGCTACACCTTC. It encodes CSARDMGGGYTF.

This clonotype was counted at least ten times. This rearrangement joins TRBV7-8 to TRBJ2-1; TRBD2 aligns across 16 bases. Germline assignment: CDR1 SGHVS and CDR2 FQNEAQ. After removal of 6 bases from V and 7 bases from J, the junction contained 3 bases not matched to a gene. The CDR3 contains 15 residues. CDR3 DNA: TGTGCCAGCAGGTTGGGACTAGCGGGAGGGAATGAGCAGTTCTTC. The encoded protein is CASRLGLAGGNEQFF.

This clonotype was detected many times. This chain joins TRBV9 and TRBJ2-1; no firm D call. Germline V gene data show CDR1 as SGDLS and CDR2 as YYNGEE. This CDR3 region has 13 residues. V lost 3 bases to trimming and J lost 4 bases, with 8 bases between them. The CDR3 sequence is CASSDYPYNEQFF. The CDR3 nucleotides read TGTGCCAGCAGCGATTACCCGTACAATGAGCAGTTCTTC.

The table lists this clonotype with many counts. The junction does not match germline at one end; this may be a read error. The rearrangement links TRBV2 to TRBJ1-1; D not certain. Germline V lookup: CDR1 SNHLY, CDR2 FYNNEI. The CDR3 consists of 13 residues. The CDR3 bases are TGTGCCAGCGGCGTTTTGGGGAACAGTGAAGCTTTCTTT. Protein product: CASGVLGNSEAFF.